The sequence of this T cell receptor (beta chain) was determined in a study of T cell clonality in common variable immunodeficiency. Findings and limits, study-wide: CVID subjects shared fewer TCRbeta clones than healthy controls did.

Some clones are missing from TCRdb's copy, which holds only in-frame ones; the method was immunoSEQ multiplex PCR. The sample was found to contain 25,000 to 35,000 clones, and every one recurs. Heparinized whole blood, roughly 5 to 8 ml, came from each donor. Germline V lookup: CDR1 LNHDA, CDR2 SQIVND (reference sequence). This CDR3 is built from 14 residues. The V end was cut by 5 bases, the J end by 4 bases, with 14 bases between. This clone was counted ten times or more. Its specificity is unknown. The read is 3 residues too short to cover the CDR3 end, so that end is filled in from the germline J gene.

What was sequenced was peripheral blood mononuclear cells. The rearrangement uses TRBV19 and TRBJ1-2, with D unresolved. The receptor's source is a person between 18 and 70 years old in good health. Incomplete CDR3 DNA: TGTGCCAGTAGTTCGTATAAGAGCTCCTATGGC. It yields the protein CASSSYKSSYG. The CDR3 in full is CASSSYKSSYGYTF.